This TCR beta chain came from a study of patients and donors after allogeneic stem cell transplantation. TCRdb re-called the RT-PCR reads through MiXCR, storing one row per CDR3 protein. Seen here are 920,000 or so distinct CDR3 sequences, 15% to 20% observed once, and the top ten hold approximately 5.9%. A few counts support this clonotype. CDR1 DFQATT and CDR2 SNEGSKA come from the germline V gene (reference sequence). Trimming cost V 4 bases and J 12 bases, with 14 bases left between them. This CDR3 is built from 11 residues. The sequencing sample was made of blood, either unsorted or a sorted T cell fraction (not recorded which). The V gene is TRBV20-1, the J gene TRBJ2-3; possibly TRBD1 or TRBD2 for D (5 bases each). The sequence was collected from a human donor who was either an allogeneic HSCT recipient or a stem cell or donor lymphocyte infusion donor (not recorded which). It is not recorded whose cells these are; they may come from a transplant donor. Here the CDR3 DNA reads TGCAGTGCTAAGGGGACCACCATACAGTATTTT. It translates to CSAKGTTIQYF.